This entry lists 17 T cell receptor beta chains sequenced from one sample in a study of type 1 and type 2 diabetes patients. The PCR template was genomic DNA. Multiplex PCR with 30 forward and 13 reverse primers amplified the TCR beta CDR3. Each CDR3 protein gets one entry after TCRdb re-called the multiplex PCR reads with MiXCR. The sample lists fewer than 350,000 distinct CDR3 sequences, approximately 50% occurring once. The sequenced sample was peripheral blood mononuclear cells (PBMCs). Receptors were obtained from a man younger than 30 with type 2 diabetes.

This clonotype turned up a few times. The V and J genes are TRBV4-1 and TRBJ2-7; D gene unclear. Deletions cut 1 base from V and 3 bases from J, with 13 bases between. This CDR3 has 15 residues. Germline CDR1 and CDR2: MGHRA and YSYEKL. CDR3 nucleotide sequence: TGCGCCAGCAGCCAAGGACCGATTGCTGGCTACGAGCAGTACTTC. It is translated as CASSQGPIAGYEQYF.

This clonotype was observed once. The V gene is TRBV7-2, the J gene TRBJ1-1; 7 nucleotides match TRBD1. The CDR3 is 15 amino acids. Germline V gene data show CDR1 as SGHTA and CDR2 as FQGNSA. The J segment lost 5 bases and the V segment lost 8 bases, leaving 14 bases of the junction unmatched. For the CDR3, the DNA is TGTGCCAGCTCCCCACAGGGGCGGGAGAGGACTGAAGCTTTCTTT. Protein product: CASSPQGRERTEAFF.

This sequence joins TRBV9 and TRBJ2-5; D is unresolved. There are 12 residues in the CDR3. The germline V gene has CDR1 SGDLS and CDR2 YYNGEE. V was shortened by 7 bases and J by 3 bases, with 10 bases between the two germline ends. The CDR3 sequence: CASPGGEETQYF. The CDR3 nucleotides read TGTGCCAGCCCAGGCGGTGAAGAGACCCAGTACTTC.

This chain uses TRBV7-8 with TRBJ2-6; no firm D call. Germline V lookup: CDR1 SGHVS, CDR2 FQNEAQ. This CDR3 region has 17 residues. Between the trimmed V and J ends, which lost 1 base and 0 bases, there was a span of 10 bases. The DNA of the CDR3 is TGTGCCAGCAGCTTAGGTCAATCTTTCTCTGGGGCCAACGTCCTGACTTTC. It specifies CASSLGQSFSGANVLTF.

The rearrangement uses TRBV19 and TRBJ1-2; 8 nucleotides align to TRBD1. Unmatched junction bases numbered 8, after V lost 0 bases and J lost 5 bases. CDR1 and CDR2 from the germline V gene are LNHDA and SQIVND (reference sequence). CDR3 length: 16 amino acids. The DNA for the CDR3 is TGTGCCAGTAGTATAGATTACTCGGACAGGGTTTATGGCTACACCTTC. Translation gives CASSIDYSDRVYGYTF.

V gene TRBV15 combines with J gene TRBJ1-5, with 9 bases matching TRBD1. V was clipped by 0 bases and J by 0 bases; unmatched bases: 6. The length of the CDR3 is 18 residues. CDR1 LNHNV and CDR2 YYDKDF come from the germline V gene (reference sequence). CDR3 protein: CATSRDRDRAYSNQPQHF. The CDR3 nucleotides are TGTGCCACCAGCAGAGACCGGGACAGGGCCTATAGCAATCAGCCCCAGCATTTT.

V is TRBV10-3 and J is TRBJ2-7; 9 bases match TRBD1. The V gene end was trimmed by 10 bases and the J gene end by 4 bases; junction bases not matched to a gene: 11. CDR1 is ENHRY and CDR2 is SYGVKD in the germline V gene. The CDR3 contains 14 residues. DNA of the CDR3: TGTGCCAGCGACCCCGGGACAGGGATTTACGAGCAGTACTTC. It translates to CASDPGTGIYEQYF.

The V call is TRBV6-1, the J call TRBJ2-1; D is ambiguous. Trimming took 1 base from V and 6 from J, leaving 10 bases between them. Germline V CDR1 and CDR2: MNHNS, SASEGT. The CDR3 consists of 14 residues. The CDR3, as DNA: TGTGCCAGCAGTGAAGAAACTAACCGCAATGAGCAGTTCTTC. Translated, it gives CASSEETNRNEQFF.

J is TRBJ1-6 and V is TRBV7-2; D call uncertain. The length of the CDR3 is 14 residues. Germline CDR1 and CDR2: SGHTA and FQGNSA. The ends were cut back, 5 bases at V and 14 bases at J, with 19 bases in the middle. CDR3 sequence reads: CASSPRTTEESLHF. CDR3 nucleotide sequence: TGTGCCAGCAGCCCAAGGACGACGGAGGAATCCCTCCACTTT. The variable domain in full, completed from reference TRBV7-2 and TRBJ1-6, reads GAGVSQSPSNKVTEKGKDVELRCDPISGHTALYWYRQSLGQGLEFLIYFQGNSAPDKSGLPSDRFSAERTGGSVSTLTIQRTQQEDSAVYLCASSPRTTEESLHFGNGTRLTVT.

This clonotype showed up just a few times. CDR3 in DNA: TGCAGTGCTAGACGAACTGATTCCTACGAGCAGTACTTC. It encodes CSARRTDSYEQYF. This chain joins TRBV20-1 and TRBJ2-7; D unclear. Germline V gene data show CDR1 as DFQATT and CDR2 as SNEGSKA (reference sequence). V was shortened by 2 bases and J by 1 base, with 9 bases between the two germline ends. CDR3 length: 13 residues.

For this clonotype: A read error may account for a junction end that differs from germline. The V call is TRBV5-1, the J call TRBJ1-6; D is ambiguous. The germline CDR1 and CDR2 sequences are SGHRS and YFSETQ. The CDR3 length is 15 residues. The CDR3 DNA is TGTGCCAGCAGCTTGGGGTCAGCCTATAATTCACCCCTCCACTTT. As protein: CASSLGSAYNSPLHF.

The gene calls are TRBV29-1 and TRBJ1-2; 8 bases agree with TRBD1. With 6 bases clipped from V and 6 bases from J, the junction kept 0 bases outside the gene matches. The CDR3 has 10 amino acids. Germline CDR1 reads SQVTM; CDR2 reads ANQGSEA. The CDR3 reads CSVGQDGYTF. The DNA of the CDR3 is TGCAGCGTGGGACAGGATGGCTACACCTTC.

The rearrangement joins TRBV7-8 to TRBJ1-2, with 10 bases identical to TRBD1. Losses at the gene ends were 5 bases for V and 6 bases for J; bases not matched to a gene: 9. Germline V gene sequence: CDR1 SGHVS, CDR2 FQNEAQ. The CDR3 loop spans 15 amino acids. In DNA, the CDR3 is TGTGCCAGCAGCGCAAGGACCGGGACAGGGGATGGCTACACCTTC. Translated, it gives CASSARTGTGDGYTF. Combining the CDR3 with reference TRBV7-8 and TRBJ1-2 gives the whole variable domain GAGVSQSPRYKVAKRGQDVALRCDPISGHVSLFWYQQALGQGPEFLTYFQNEAQLDKSGLPSDRFFAERPEGSVSTLKIQRTQQEDSAVYLCASSARTGTGDGYTFGSGTRLTVV.

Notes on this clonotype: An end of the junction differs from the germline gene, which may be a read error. The CDR3 loop is CASSEPKGQAGF. The CDR3 nucleotides are TGCGCCAGCAGTGAGCCGAAGGGACAGGCCGGATTC. The chain uses TRBV10-1 and TRBJ2-7; 8 nucleotides line up with TRBD1. In germline, CDR1 is WNHNN, CDR2 SYGVQD (reference sequence). The CDR3 has 12 amino acids.

In DNA, the CDR3 is TGTGCCAGTTGGAGACAGGGGGATCAGCCCCAGCATTTT. Protein: CASWRQGDQPQHF. The rearrangement joins TRBV19 to TRBJ1-5, with TRBD1 matching 9 bases. V dropped 8 bases and J dropped 5; count of bases not matched to a gene: 4. From germline, CDR1 is LNHDA and CDR2 SQIVND (reference sequence). This CDR3 is 13 amino acids long.

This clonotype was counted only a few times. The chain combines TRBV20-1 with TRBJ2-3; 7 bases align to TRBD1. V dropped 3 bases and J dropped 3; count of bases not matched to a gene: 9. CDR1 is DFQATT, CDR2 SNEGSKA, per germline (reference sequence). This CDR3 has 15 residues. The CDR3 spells CSARRDRVMTDTQYF. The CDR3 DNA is TGCAGTGCTAGGAGAGACAGGGTGATGACAGATACGCAGTATTTT.

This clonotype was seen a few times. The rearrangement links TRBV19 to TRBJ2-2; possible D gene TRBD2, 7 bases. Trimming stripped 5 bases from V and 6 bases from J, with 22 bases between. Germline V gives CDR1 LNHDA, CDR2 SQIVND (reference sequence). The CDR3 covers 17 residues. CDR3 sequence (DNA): TGTGCCAGTAGTCCCCCCTTTATGAGGGGGGGCCCCGGGGAGCTGTTTTTT. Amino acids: CASSPPFMRGGPGELFF.